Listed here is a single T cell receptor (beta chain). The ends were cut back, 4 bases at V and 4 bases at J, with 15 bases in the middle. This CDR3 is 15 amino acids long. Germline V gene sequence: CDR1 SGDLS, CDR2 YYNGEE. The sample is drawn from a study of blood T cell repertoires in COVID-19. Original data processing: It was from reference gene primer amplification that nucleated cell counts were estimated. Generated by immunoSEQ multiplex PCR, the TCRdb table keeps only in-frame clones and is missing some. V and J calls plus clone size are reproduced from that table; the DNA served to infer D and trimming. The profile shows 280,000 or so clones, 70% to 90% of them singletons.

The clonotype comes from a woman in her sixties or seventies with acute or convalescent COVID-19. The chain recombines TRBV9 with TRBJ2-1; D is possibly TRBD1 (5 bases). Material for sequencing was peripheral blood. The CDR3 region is CASSPQGQLYNEQFF. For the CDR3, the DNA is TGTGCCAGCAGCCCCCAGGGCCAGTTATACAATGAGCAGTTCTTC.